This TCR beta chain was obtained from a study of blood T cell repertoires in COVID-19. The wider study: Italy, Spain and the United States were the sources of the convalescent and acute COVID-19 samples.

This clone was seen only once. In the original workflow: Reference gene primers were amplified, and this amplification served to estimate nucleated cell counts. The table came from immunoSEQ multiplex PCR; TCRdb's copy has only in-frame clones and leaves some out. For V, J and clone size, that table is used; D and trimming come from the DNA. The sample lists 150,000 or so clones, around 83% occurring once. V lost 5 bases, J lost 6 bases, and 10 bases stayed unmatched. This CDR3 region has 14 residues. The chain uses TRBV5-3 and TRBJ2-7; 8 bases line up with TRBD1. TRBV5-3 is annotated as an ORF whose role is uncertain. The sequenced sample consisted of peripheral blood. This clonotype originated in a woman in her fifties or sixties with COVID-19, enrolled during active disease. The CDR3 DNA sequence: TGTGCCAGAAGATTGACAGGGGATTGTGGCGAGCAGTACTTC. Protein sequence: CARRLTGDCGEQYF.